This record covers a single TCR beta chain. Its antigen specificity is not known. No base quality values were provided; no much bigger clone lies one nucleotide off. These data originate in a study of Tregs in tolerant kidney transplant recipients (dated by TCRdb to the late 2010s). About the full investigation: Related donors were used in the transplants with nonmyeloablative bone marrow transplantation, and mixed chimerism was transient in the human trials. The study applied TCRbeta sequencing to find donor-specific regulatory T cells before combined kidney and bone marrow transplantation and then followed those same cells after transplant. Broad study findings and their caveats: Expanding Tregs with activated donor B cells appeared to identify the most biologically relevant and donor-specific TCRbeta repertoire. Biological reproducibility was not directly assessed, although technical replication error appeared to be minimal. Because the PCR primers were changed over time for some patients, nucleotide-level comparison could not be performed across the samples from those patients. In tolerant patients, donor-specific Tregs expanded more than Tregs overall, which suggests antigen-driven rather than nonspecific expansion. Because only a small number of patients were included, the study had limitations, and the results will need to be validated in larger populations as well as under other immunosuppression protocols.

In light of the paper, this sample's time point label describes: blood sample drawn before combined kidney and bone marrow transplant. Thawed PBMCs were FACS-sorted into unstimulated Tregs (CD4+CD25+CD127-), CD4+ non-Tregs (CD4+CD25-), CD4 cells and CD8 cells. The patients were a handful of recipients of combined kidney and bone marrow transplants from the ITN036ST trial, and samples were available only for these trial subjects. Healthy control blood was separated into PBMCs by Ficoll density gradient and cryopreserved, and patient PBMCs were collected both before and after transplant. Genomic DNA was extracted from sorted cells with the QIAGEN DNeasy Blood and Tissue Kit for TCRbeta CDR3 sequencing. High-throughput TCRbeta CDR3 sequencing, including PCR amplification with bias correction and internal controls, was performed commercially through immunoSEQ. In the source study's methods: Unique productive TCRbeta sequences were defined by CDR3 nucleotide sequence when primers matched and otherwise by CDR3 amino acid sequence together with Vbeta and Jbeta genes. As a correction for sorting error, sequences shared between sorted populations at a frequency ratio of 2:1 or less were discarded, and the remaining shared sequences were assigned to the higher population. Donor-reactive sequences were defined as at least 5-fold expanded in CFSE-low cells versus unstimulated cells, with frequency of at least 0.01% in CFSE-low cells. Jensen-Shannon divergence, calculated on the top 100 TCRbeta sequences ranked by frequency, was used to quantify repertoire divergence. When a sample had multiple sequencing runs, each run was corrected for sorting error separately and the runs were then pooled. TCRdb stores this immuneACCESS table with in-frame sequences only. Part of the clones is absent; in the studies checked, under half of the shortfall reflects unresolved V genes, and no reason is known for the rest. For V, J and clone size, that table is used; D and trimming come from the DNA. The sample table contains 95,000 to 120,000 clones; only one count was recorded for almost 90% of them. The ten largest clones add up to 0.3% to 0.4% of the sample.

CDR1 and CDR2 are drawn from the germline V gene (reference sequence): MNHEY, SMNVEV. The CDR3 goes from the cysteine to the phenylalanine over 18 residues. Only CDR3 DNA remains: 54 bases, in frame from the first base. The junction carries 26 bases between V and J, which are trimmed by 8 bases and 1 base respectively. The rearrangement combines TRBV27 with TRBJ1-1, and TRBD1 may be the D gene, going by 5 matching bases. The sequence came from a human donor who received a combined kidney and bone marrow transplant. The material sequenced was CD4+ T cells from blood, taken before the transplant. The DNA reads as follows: TGTGCCAGCTGCCGTAGAAGTTTTCGACTCGGGGGGAACACTGAAGCTTTCTTT. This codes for CASCRRSFRLGGNTEAFF.